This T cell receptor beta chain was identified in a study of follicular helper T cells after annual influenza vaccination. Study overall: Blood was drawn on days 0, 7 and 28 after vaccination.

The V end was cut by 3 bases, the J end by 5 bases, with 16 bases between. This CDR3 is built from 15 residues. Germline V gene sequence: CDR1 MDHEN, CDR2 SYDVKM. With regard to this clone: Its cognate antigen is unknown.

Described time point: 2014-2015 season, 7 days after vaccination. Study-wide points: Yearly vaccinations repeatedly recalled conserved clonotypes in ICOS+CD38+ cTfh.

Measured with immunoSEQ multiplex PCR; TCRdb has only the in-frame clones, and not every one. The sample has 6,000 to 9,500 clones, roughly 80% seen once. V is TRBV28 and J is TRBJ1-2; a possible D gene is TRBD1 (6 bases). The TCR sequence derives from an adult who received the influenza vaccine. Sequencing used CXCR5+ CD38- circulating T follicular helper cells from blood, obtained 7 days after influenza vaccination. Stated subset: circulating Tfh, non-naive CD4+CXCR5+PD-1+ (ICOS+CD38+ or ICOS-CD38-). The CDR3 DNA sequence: TGTGCCAGCAGTTTTCCGGGGGCGGCAGATTATGGCTACACCTTC. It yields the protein CASSFPGAADYGYTF.